This entry is about one T cell receptor beta chain. The authors' processing: Quantification of nucleated cells was approximated via reference gene primer amplification. The protocol was immunoSEQ multiplex PCR, while the TCRdb copy is restricted to in-frame clones and leaves out a portion. That table furnishes V, J and clone size, whereas the DNA furnished D and trimming. The data contain over 95,000 clones, 84% of them singletons. The data originate from a study of blood T cell repertoires in COVID-19. About the study: Samples of COVID-19 (acute and convalescent) were obtained from the United States, Italy and Spain. Nucleic acid was either cDNA or gDNA, and it came from T cells, B-cell-depleted T cells, or PBMCs.

The CDR3 runs to 12 residues. Trimming stripped 4 bases from V and 2 bases from J, with 3 bases between. Germline V gene sequence: CDR1 SGDLS, CDR2 YYNGEE. The TCR originated in a man in his 70s with active or convalescent COVID-19. What was sequenced was peripheral blood. The V call is TRBV9, the J call TRBJ2-2; D ambiguous. CDR3 DNA sequence: TGTGCCAGCAGCCTTAACACCGGGGAGCTGTTTTTT. Amino acids: CASSLNTGELFF.